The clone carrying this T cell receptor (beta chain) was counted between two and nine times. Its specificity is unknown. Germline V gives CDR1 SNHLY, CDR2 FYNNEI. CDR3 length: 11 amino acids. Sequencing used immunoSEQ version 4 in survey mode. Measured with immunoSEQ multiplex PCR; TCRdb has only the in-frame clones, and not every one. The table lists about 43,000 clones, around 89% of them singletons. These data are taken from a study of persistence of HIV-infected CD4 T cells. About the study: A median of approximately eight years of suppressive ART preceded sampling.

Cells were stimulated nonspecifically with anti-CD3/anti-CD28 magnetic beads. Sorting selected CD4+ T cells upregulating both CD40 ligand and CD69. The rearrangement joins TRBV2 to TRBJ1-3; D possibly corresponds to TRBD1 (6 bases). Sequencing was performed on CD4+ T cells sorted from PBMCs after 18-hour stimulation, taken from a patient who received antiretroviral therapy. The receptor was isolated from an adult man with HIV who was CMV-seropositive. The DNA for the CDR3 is TGTGTACAGGGTAAAGGAAACACCATATATTTT. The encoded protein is CVQGKGNTIYF.